This record concerns one T cell receptor beta chain sequence. Clones were sequenced by immunoSEQ multiplex PCR, and TCRdb holds only the in-frame ones, with some missing. The sample lists 250,000 or so clones, 86% occurring once. This specimen belongs to a study of blood T cell repertoires in COVID-19. Losses at the gene ends were 7 bases for V and 7 bases for J; bases not matched to a gene: 5. CDR1 is MNHNY and CDR2 is SVGAGI in the germline V gene (reference sequence). The CDR3 is 14 residues long. Recovered participants had two consecutive negative NP/OP PCR tests, healthcare professional clearance, or symptom resolution.

Source material: PBMCs or T cells enriched from blood (not recorded which). The chain combines TRBV6-6 with TRBJ1-6, with 9 bases lining up with TRBD1. This TCR derives from a woman aged 45-65 years who had recovered from COVID-19. Written as DNA, the CDR3 is TGTGCCAGCATATGGGACAGGGAAAATTCACCCCTCCACTTT. Protein sequence: CASIWDRENSPLHF.